This is a list of T cell receptor beta chains from one sample in a study of blood T cells in healthy people across ages. TCRdb itself ran the 5' RACE reads through MiXCR, one entry per CDR3 protein. This repertoire shows about 1,500,000 distinct CDR3 sequences, under 30% found once; its top ten account for over 7%. The sequenced sample was blood. Receptors originate from a woman aged 30 to 39 in good health. CDR3s include the opening cysteine and the closing phenylalanine or tryptophan. D genes are given only for firm matches. A row's size may be missing; if present it is once, few, many or a size class.

size,D,length,V,J,CDR3,DNA
once,NA,14,TRBV24-1,TRBJ1-5,CATSDSGVRQPQHF,TGTGCCACCAGTGATTCAGGGGTACGTCAGCCCCAGCATTTT
many,TRBD2,13,TRBV29-1,TRBJ2-1,CSGGGSSYNEQFF,TGCAGTGGGGGGGGGAGCTCCTACAATGAGCAGTTCTTC
NA,TRBD2,15,TRBV5-1,TRBJ2-2,CASSKAGDITGERFF,TGCGCCAGCAGCAAAGCGGGAGACATCACCGGGGAGCGGTTTTTT
NA,NA,13,TRBV20-1,TRBJ1-2,CSAREGQSYGYTF,TGCAGTGCTAGGGAAGGACAGTCTTATGGCTACACCTTC
few,TRBD1,15,TRBV12-3/TRBV12-4,TRBJ1-4,CASGSSGQGGEKLFF,TGTGCCAGCGGATCATCCGGACAGGGCGGCGAAAAACTGTTTTTT
many,NA,15,TRBV27,TRBJ2-6,CASSQWTSGANVLTF,TGTGCCAGCAGTCAATGGACTTCTGGGGCCAACGTCCTGACTTTC
NA,NA,15,TRBV20-1,TRBJ1-4,CSARDPRTVGQKLFF,TGCAGTGCTAGAGACCCCCGGACAGTGGGCCAAAAACTGTTTTTT
many,NA,12,TRBV7-2,TRBJ2-5,CASSLYRETQYF,TGTGCCAGCAGCTTATACCGGGAGACCCAGTACTTC
NA,NA,14,TRBV14,TRBJ1-2,CASSRVAGRYGYTF,TGTGCCAGCAGCCGCGTCGCAGGCCGGTATGGCTACACCTTC
many,TRBD2,14,TRBV29-1,TRBJ2-7,CSAFLAGGFYEQYF,TGCAGCGCCTTCCTAGCGGGAGGGTTTTACGAGCAGTACTTC
few,NA,15,TRBV12-3/TRBV12-4,TRBJ1-2,CASSPLSGHYCGYTF,TGTGCCAGCAGTCCATTGTCGGGACACTACTGTGGCTACACCTTC
few,NA,13,TRBV30,TRBJ1-1,CAWSGGVNTEAFF,TGTGCCTGGAGTGGGGGGGTGAACACTGAAGCTTTCTTT
few,NA,13,TRBV5-6,TRBJ2-1,CASSSFRDQGEFF,TGTGCCAGCAGCTCTTTCCGGGACCAGGGAGAGTTCTTC
NA,NA,13,TRBV3-1,TRBJ2-7,CASSPRTTFEQYF,TGTGCCAGCAGCCCCCGGACTACCTTCGAGCAGTACTTC
NA,NA,12,TRBV7-9,TRBJ1-4,CATTPVDEKLFF,TGTGCCACCACGCCAGTGGATGAAAAACTGTTTTTT
few,NA,14,TRBV2,TRBJ2-7,CASSEGSGYYEQYF,TGTGCCAGCAGTGAGGGTTCGGGGTACTACGAGCAGTACTTC
many,NA,10,TRBV6-2/TRBV6-3,TRBJ2-7,CAIGGIEQYF,TGTGCCATCGGGGGTATCGAGCAGTACTTC
few,NA,16,TRBV15,TRBJ1-5,CATSSGRQSLNQPQHF,TGTGCCACCAGCAGCGGGAGGCAGTCACTCAATCAGCCCCAGCATTTT
few,TRBD1,15,TRBV5-4,TRBJ2-5,CASSIEQGVPETQYF,TGTGCCAGCAGCATCGAACAGGGGGTACCTGAGACCCAGTACTTC
NA,NA,17,TRBV5-1,TRBJ1-1,CASSSGRPLRMNTEAFF,TGCGCCAGCAGCTCGGGACGTCCCTTACGTATGAACACTGAAGCTTTCTTT
few,NA,15,TRBV12-3/TRBV12-4,TRBJ2-4,CASSLGQGHQNIQYF,TGTGCCAGCAGTTTAGGGCAGGGCCATCAAAACATTCAGTACTTC
once,TRBD1,15,TRBV5-4,TRBJ2-5,CASSSNWDSHETQYF,TGTGCCAGCAGTTCGAACTGGGACAGCCATGAGACCCAGTACTTC
NA,TRBD2,16,TRBV9,TRBJ2-7,CASSPTSAGGPYEQYF,TGTGCCAGCAGCCCTACTTCGGCGGGAGGGCCCTACGAGCAGTACTTC
NA,NA,15,TRBV21-1,TRBJ2-5,CASWHLGGAAETQYF,TGTGCCAGTTGGCACCTCGGGGGGGCTGCGGAGACCCAGTACTTC
NA,TRBD1,16,TRBV9,TRBJ2-7,CASSATDRGLPYEQYF,TGTGCCAGCAGCGCCACGGACAGGGGTCTTCCGTACGAGCAGTACTTC
once,NA,14,TRBV9,TRBJ1-2,CASSVVGGSCGYTF,TGTGCCAGCAGCGTAGTCGGGGGTAGCTGTGGCTACACCTTC
NA,NA,14,TRBV29-1,TRBJ2-3,CSVEPRVSADTQYF,TGCAGCGTTGAACCCAGGGTTAGCGCAGATACGCAGTATTTT
many,NA,15,TRBV4-3,TRBJ1-4,CASSPSPGSGEKLFF,TGCGCCAGCAGCCCCTCTCCAGGGTCCGGTGAAAAACTGTTTTTT
NA,NA,15,TRBV3-1,TRBJ1-4,CASSQDGTGWEKLFF,TGTGCCAGCAGCCAAGATGGGACGGGTTGGGAAAAACTGTTTTTT
few,NA,15,TRBV24-1,TRBJ2-1,CATSDLDRSYNEQFF,TGTGCCACCAGTGATTTAGACAGGAGCTACAATGAGCAGTTCTTC
NA,TRBD1,16,TRBV20-1,TRBJ1-5,CSARSPGQLVNQPQHF,TGCAGTGCTAGGTCGCCGGGACAGTTAGTTAATCAGCCCCAGCATTTT
NA,NA,18,TRBV20-1,TRBJ2-7,CSARGKVVRDRRRYEQYF,TGCAGTGCTAGAGGAAAAGTAGTAAGGGACCGCCGACGATACGAGCAGTACTTC
NA,NA,14,TRBV12-3/TRBV12-4,TRBJ1-2,CASSQTGFHYGYTF,TGTGCCAGCAGCCAGACGGGATTTCACTATGGCTACACCTTC
many,TRBD2,18,TRBV28,TRBJ2-4,CASSPATSGGLAKNIQYF,TGTGCCAGCTCTCCGGCGACTAGCGGGGGGCTAGCCAAAAACATTCAGTACTTC
many,TRBD2,16,TRBV5-1,TRBJ2-7,CASSSLTSGSSYEQYF,TGCGCCAGCAGCTCCTTAACTAGCGGGAGCTCCTACGAGCAGTACTTC
NA,NA,14,TRBV5-1,TRBJ2-5,CASSLNGILATQYF,TGCGCCAGCAGCTTGAATGGGATTCTCGCGACCCAGTACTTC
many,TRBD1,15,TRBV29-1,TRBJ2-1,CSVERGQGRKGEQFF,TGCAGCGTTGAGAGGGGACAGGGGAGAAAGGGTGAGCAGTTCTTC
NA,NA,13,TRBV7-6,TRBJ2-1,CASSYQDSSGQFF,TGTGCCAGCAGCTACCAAGATAGCTCCGGGCAGTTCTTC
few,NA,14,TRBV6-2/TRBV6-3,TRBJ2-7,CASSLGFNSYEQYF,TGTGCCAGCAGCCTGGGGTTTAACTCCTACGAGCAGTACTTC
few,NA,16,TRBV7-7,TRBJ2-6,CASSLGGARGANVLTF,TGTGCCAGCAGCTTAGGGGGGGCGAGGGGGGCCAACGTCCTGACTTTC
many,NA,12,TRBV2,TRBJ2-1,CASNHPNNEQFF,TGTGCCAGCAATCACCCCAACAATGAGCAGTTCTTC
few,TRBD2,18,TRBV7-2,TRBJ2-7,CASSYGTSGRGGAYEQYF,TGTGCCAGCAGCTATGGGACTAGCGGGAGGGGAGGGGCCTACGAGCAGTACTTC